The clone carrying this T cell receptor beta chain was seen repeatedly, ten times or more. Its antigen is currently unknown. The data were taken from a study of regulatory T cells in long-lasting Graves disease. Whole-study results and caveats: There were preferences for TRBV28, TRBJ1-2 and TRBJ2-5 in persistent disease.

This CDR3 has 15 residues. V lost 1 base and J 5 bases, leaving 14 bases between the germline ends. The V gene's germline CDR1 is MNHNS and CDR2 SASEGT. Noted time point: newly diagnosed GD, antithyroid drugs for less than 3 months. Following extraction of RNA from PBMCs, that RNA was used to make the TCR library. Investigators prepared the TCR beta libraries by applying iRepertoire HTBI primers and Arm-PCR of CDR3 regions. TCRdb ran MiXCR on the multiplex PCR reads and lists one entry per CDR3 protein. Of 400,000 to 450,000 distinct CDR3 sequences listed, about 17% were seen once; the top ten hold around a tenth. These data also formed part of another study, on T cells in Graves' hyperthyroidism and ophthalmopathy. That paper notes: Absence of ophthalmopathy progression within 18 months defined stable Graves' hyperthyroidism. The hyperthyroidism was newly diagnosed and had lasted under 2 months; the patients were aged 18 to 65. Exclusion criteria comprised uncontrolled infection, other autoimmune disease, pregnancy or lactation.

The source of this sequence is a woman younger than 45 with Graves disease. The chain employs TRBV6-1 and TRBJ1-2; TRBD1 might be the D (5 bases). The sequencing here drew on peripheral blood mononuclear cells (PBMCs), taken at new diagnosis, from a patient treated with antithyroid drugs. CDR3 sequence reads: CASSEVRGRTYGYTF. CDR3 DNA sequence: TGTGCCAGCAGTGAAGTGCGGGGACGGACGTATGGCTACACCTTC.